This T cell receptor beta chain was retrieved from a study of cytomegalovirus exposure and HLA in healthy donors. The CDR3 runs to 15 residues. Germline CDR1 is MDHEN and CDR2 is SYDVKM. V trimming: 6 bases; J trimming: 3 bases; junction bases outside the gene matches: 7. Data came from immunoSEQ multiplex PCR; TCRdb stores just in-frame clones and leaves some out. The sample lists some 230,000 clones; 75% to 95% were seen once. These donors were members of the roughly 130-subject validation cohort, a group separate from the approximately 680-subject first cohort. Overall study results and limits: The dataset shows that most TCR sequences were rare, while some public TCRs occurred in many donors. TCR beta chains numbering more than 150 were designated cytomegalovirus-associated. First-cohort TCR clusters were later found to tend to co-occur in the approximately 110 validation repertoires.

This clone was found once. Its antigen is unknown. Sequencing used PBMCs. This clonotype originated in a woman aged 18-29 years in good health and CMV-seronegative. The chain is built from TRBV28 and TRBJ1-1; TRBD1 matches 10 bases. In DNA form, the CDR3 reads TGTGCCAGCAGCCCCGGGACAGGGGTTCACACTGAAGCTTTCTTT. This encodes CASSPGTGVHTEAFF.